The TCR beta chain described here comes from a study of response to subunit inactivated influenza vaccine. CDR3 length: 16 amino acids. The V gene lost 1 base and the J gene lost 2 bases, with 15 bases spanning the gap. The germline V gene encodes CDR1 SGHDT and CDR2 YYEEEE. Findings and caveats of the study: With each seasonal influenza vaccination, the authors suggested, few new T cells are recruited.

With respect to this clonotype: Antigen specificity is unknown.

Using its own MiXCR run on the RT-PCR reads, TCRdb lists one record per CDR3 protein. Among a few hundred thousand distinct CDR3 sequences listed, approximately 6.9% were seen once. The material sequenced was PBMCs from blood, taken around 2 years after vaccination. This chain connects TRBV5-6 to TRBJ1-2; tentative D call: TRBD1 (5 bases). The receptor comes from a man between 50 and 69 years old who received an inactivated influenza vaccine. CDR3 amino acids: CASSLRVWGPNYGYTF. As DNA, the CDR3 is TGTGCCAGCAGCTTGAGGGTGTGGGGACCCAACTATGGCTACACCTTC.